These 19 T cell receptor beta chains originate from one sample sequenced in a study of metastatic and nonmetastatic thyroid tumors. The entire patient cohort was treatment-naive prior to thyroid surgery. TCRdb re-analyzed the PCR reads through MiXCR. The sample lists about 40,000 clones, about a sixth occurring once. The specimen was blood. The receptors were gathered from a female donor with papillary thyroid cancer or a benign thyroid nodule (not recorded which). Some clones in this sample may be carry-over from other donors' samples.

This chain connects TRBV28 to TRBJ2-7, with 8 bases that match TRBD1. Germline CDR1 and CDR2: MDHEN and SYDVKM. This CDR3 has 17 residues. V was pared by 5 bases and J by 0 bases, with 12 bases of the junction left unmatched. In nucleotides, the CDR3 is TGTGCCAGCAGTGATCAACAGGGGGAAACCCTCTCCTACGAGCAGTACTTC. Protein: CASSDQQGETLSYEQYF. Full variable domain (missing parts from reference TRBV28 and TRBJ2-7): DVKVTQSSRYLVKRTGEKVFLECVQDMDHENMFWYRQDPGLGLRLIYFSYDVKMKEKGDIPEGYSVSREKKERFSLILESASTNQTSMYLCASSDQQGETLSYEQYFGPGTRLTVT.

This clone was counted ten times or more. The chain uses TRBV9 and TRBJ1-2, with a possible D match to TRBD1 (6 bases). The germline CDR1 and CDR2 sequences are SGDLS and YYNGEE. This CDR3 comprises 14 residues. V was trimmed by 6 bases and J by 0 bases, leaving 12 bases between them. The CDR3 DNA sequence: TGTGCCAGCACCCTGACAGGCACTAACTATGGCTACACCTTC. This encodes CASTLTGTNYGYTF. The full variable domain, with the rest looked up from reference TRBV9 and TRBJ1-2, is DSGVTQTPKHLITATGQRVTLRCSPRSGDLSVYWYQQSLDQGLQFLIQYYNGEERAKGNILERFSAQQFPDLHSELNLSSLELGDSALYFCASTLTGTNYGYTFGSGTRLTVV.

This clone is medium-sized. V and J are TRBV12-3 or TRBV12-4 and TRBJ1-2, with TRBD1 as a possible D gene (6 bases). CDR3 length: 12 residues. Trimming cost V 6 bases and J 8 bases, with 13 bases left between them. The CDR3 coding sequence is TGTGCCAGCAGGGGACAAGTGGAGGGCTACACCTTC. Amino acid sequence: CASRGQVEGYTF.

This clone was recorded many times. The V call is TRBV5-4, the J call TRBJ2-5, with TRBD1 matching over 7 bases. The germline V gene has CDR1 SGHNT and CDR2 YYREEE (reference sequence). CDR3 length: 14 amino acids. V dropped 2 bases and J dropped 2; count of bases not matched to a gene: 3. Here the CDR3 DNA reads TGTGCCAGCAGCTTAACAGGGGTACAAGAGACCCAGTACTTC. Its protein is CASSLTGVQETQYF.

This clone occurred many times. Other nucleotide sequences from this sample produce the same CDR3. The chain is built from TRBV7-2 and TRBJ1-2; TRBD1 matches at 8 bases. This CDR3 has 15 residues. V lost 6 bases, J lost 7 bases, and 13 bases stayed unmatched. Germline lookup yields CDR1 SGHTA and CDR2 FQGNSA. The CDR3 is CASRESTGGRSGYTF. In DNA, the CDR3 is TGTGCCAGCAGGGAATCAACAGGGGGTCGCAGTGGCTACACCTTC.

This clone was detected ten times or more. V is TRBV5-1 and J is TRBJ2-1; 9 bases agree with TRBD2. This CDR3 has 15 amino acids. Germline CDR1 is SGHRS and CDR2 is YFSETQ. Trimming at V came to 8 bases and at J to 0 bases, leaving 6 bases not matched to a gene. The CDR3 reads CASRAGGSSYNEQFF. CDR3 nucleotides: TGCGCCAGTCGCGCGGGGGGGAGCTCCTACAATGAGCAGTTCTTC.

This clone is judged medium-sized. V is TRBV28 and J is TRBJ2-1; the D gene is possibly TRBD1 (6 bases). Trimming pared 7 bases from V and 0 bases from J, leaving 16 bases between. CDR1 MDHEN and CDR2 SYDVKM come from the germline V gene. The CDR3 contains 16 residues. For the CDR3, the DNA is TGTGCCAGCACCGAACTCGAGGACAGCTCCTACAATGAGCAGTTCTTC. Translation: CASTELEDSSYNEQFF.

This clone was recorded many times. The gene calls are TRBV19 and TRBJ2-3; no definite D call. V gave up 1 base and J gave up 4 bases, with 9 bases separating them. The CDR3 contains 14 residues. CDR1 and CDR2 (germline): LNHDA, SQIVND (reference sequence). The CDR3 is CASSIGTAADTQYF. CDR3 nucleotide sequence: TGTGCCAGTAGTATAGGGACGGCGGCAGATACGCAGTATTTT.

Many counts were recorded for this clone. V gene TRBV4-2 combines with J gene TRBJ2-1; TRBD2 aligns across 7 bases. Trimming at V came to 3 bases and at J to 5 bases, leaving 4 bases not matched to a gene. The CDR3 extends over 14 amino acids. The germline V gene has CDR1 LGHNA and CDR2 YNFKEQ. The CDR3 sequence is CASSQSLANNEQFF. The DNA for the CDR3 is TGTGCCAGCAGCCAGTCACTAGCGAACAATGAGCAGTTCTTC.

This clone was recorded at least ten times. This rearrangement joins TRBV6-1 to TRBJ2-3, with TRBD1 matching over 9 bases. The CDR3 loop spans 15 amino acids. The germline CDR1 and CDR2 sequences are MNHNS and SASEGT. After removal of 6 bases from V and 6 bases from J, the junction contained 10 bases not matched to a gene. The CDR3 DNA sequence: TGTGCCAGCAGAACGTCGGGACAGGGTGACGATACGCAGTATTTT. Amino acid sequence: CASRTSGQGDDTQYF.

This chain joins TRBV5-6 and TRBJ2-7; weak D call: TRBD1 (5 bases). V lost 4 bases and J lost 5, with 19 bases in between. The CDR3 has 15 residues. CDR1 SGHDT and CDR2 YYEEEE come from the germline V gene. The DNA of the CDR3 is TGTGCCAGCAGCCCCGGTCAGGGTACACGGGACGAGCAGTACTTC. This gives the protein CASSPGQGTRDEQYF.

This sequence joins TRBV5-1 and TRBJ2-1; 7 nucleotides line up with TRBD2. Germline CDR1 and CDR2: SGHRS and YFSETQ. The CDR3 spans 15 residues. The junction had 9 bases not matched to a gene; V was cut back by 1 base and J by 8 bases. Here the CDR3 reads CASSLYGRSWDEQFF. The CDR3 DNA is TGCGCCAGCAGCTTGTACGGGAGGTCCTGGGATGAGCAGTTCTTC.

This clone was detected ten times or more. CDR3 nucleotides: TGTGCCAGCAGTTTCGACAGGGGGGGTCATCAGCCCCAGCATTTT. Its translation: CASSFDRGGHQPQHF. This chain links TRBV28 with TRBJ1-5, with TRBD1 matching 9 bases. Germline V gene data show CDR1 as MDHEN and CDR2 as SYDVKM. The length of the CDR3 is 15 residues. The V and J ends lost 3 bases and 5 bases, in that order; junction bases with no gene match: 5.

This clone was detected many times. The gene calls are TRBV4-1 and TRBJ2-2, with D tentatively TRBD2 (6 bases). The germline gives CDR1 MGHRA, CDR2 YSYEKL. V was cut by 1 base and J by 1 base, with 13 bases left in between. The CDR3 consists of 17 residues. Here the CDR3 reads CASSQAREVGNTGELFF. The DNA for the CDR3 is TGCGCCAGCAGCCAAGCCAGGGAGGTTGGGAACACCGGGGAGCTGTTTTTT.

This clone came up a few times. V gene TRBV2 combines with J gene TRBJ1-2; D perhaps matches TRBD1 (6 bases). The V end was cut by 1 base, the J end by 8 bases, with 11 bases between. The CDR3 is made up of 13 amino acids. CDR1 and CDR2 from the germline V gene are SNHLY and FYNNEI. This CDR3 is CASSEGGRTGYTF. The CDR3 DNA reads TGTGCCAGCAGTGAAGGGGGGCGTACGGGCTACACCTTC.

The rearrangement uses TRBV28 and TRBJ2-7; 7 nucleotides align to TRBD1. From germline, CDR1 is MDHEN and CDR2 SYDVKM. Unmatched junction bases numbered 16, after V lost 10 bases and J lost 4 bases. This CDR3 has 15 amino acids. The CDR3 DNA is TGTGCCATCTGCAAGGGGGCCCGGCAGGATTACGAGCAGTACTTC. Translating gives CAICKGARQDYEQYF.

In its sample, this clone was seen many times. This rearrangement joins TRBV28 to TRBJ1-2; D is ambiguous. There are 14 residues in the CDR3. Germline V gene lookup returns CDR1 MDHEN and CDR2 SYDVKM. V was cut by 2 bases and J by 0 bases, with 7 bases left in between. For the CDR3, the DNA is TGTGCCAGCAGTTTAATAGGGACTAACTATGGCTACACCTTC. This sequence encodes CASSLIGTNYGYTF.

There are many counts of this clone. The V call is TRBV18, the J call TRBJ1-5; unclear D gene. The CDR3 covers 14 residues. Per the germline V gene, CDR1 is KGHSH and CDR2 is LQKENI. The ends were cut back, 6 bases at V and 5 bases at J, with 14 bases in the middle. CDR3 loop: CASSIAGRDQPQHF. CDR3 bases: TGTGCCAGCTCGATAGCGGGGAGAGATCAGCCCCAGCATTTT.

In this sample, this clone turned up many times. The V gene is TRBV5-1, the J gene TRBJ2-2; 10 bases fit TRBD2. Losses at the gene ends were 5 bases for V and 4 bases for J; bases not matched to a gene: 5. The CDR3 consists of 15 residues. The germline V gene encodes CDR1 SGHRS and CDR2 YFSETQ. The CDR3 sequence is CASRRIAGGTGELFF. In nucleotides, the CDR3 is TGCGCCAGCAGAAGGATAGCGGGGGGCACCGGGGAGCTGTTTTTT.